A single sample gave rise to the 15 T cell receptor beta chains below, sequenced in a study of beta chain features in type 1 diabetes. Expressed TCRB transcripts got sequenced, as all isolated RNA was reverse transcribed. Libraries were prepared by immunoSEQ multiplex PCR; TCRdb keeps only in-frame clonotypes and omits some of them. This table holds roughly 500,000 clones, about 32% found once. Specimen: naive CD4+ T cells from blood. The receptors shown here come from a man between 18 and 29 years old in good health.

V gene TRBV4-1 combines with J gene TRBJ2-3; TRBD1 agrees at 10 bases. The CDR3 is made up of 12 amino acids. Looked up from germline, CDR1 is MGHRA and CDR2 is YSYEKL. V lost 6 bases, J lost 11 bases, and 5 bases stayed unmatched. The CDR3 region is CASRGQGMMQYF. The CDR3 region has the DNA TGCGCCAGCAGGGGACAGGGGATGATGCAGTATTTT.

For this clone: The junction departs from the called germline gene at one end, perhaps through a read error. CDR3 sequence: CASSLYQRVQHF. Written as DNA, the CDR3 is TGTGCCAGCAGTTTGTACCAGCGAGTTCAACACTTC. J is TRBJ2-7 and V is TRBV28; D is uncertain. Germline CDR1 and CDR2: MDHEN and SYDVKM. The CDR3 totals 12 residues.

The V call is TRBV30, the J call TRBJ2-7; 7 bases map to TRBD2. The CDR3 loop spans 13 amino acids. CDR1 is GTSNPN and CDR2 is SVGIG in the germline V gene (reference sequence). J gave up 3 bases and V 3 bases, and 5 bases lay outside the gene matches. DNA of the CDR3: TGTGCCTGGAGCCGAGCGGGGCGCTACGAGCAGTACTTC. It encodes CAWSRAGRYEQYF.

The CDR3 region has the DNA TGTGCCAGCAGCCAAGAAAATTCCGGCCTAGCGGGGAACAATGAGCAGTTCTTC. This gives the protein CASSQENSGLAGNNEQFF. The chain carries TRBV4-2 and TRBJ2-1, with TRBD2 matching over 9 bases. This CDR3 spans 18 amino acids. Germline loops: CDR1 LGHNA, CDR2 YNFKEQ. J was trimmed by 5 bases and V by 0 bases; bases with no gene match: 11.

The rearrangement links TRBV28 to TRBJ2-7; TRBD1 matches at 9 bases. V was clipped by 6 bases and J by 7 bases; unmatched bases: 4. CDR1 MDHEN and CDR2 SYDVKM come from the germline V gene. This CDR3 has 12 amino acids. DNA for the CDR3: TGTGCCAGCAGCAAGACAGGGGGTGAGCAGTACTTC. Protein: CASSKTGGEQYF.

This chain joins TRBV29-1 and TRBJ2-1, with D perhaps matching TRBD1 (5 bases). V lost 2 bases and J 4 bases, leaving 21 bases between the germline ends. The length of the CDR3 is 17 residues. Germline CDR1 and CDR2: SQVTM and ANQGSEA. CDR3 sequence: CSVERLTGASDYNEQFF. The CDR3 DNA reads as TGCAGCGTTGAAAGATTAACAGGCGCCTCCGATTACAATGAGCAGTTCTTC.

In this sample, this clone turned up a few times. This specimen includes other DNA sequences encoding the same CDR3. The chain combines TRBV30 with TRBJ1-1, with 7 bases fitting TRBD1. Germline V gives CDR1 GTSNPN, CDR2 SVGIG (reference sequence). This CDR3 comprises 12 residues. Unmatched junction bases numbered 3, after V lost 5 bases and J lost 3 bases. The CDR3 nucleotides are TGTGCCTGGGACAGGGCGGACACTGAAGCTTTCTTT. Translating gives CAWDRADTEAFF.

This clone occurred a few times. The rearrangement uses TRBV5-1 and TRBJ2-1, with TRBD1 matching 8 bases. This CDR3 is built from 16 residues. With V trimmed by 0 bases and J by 2 bases, 4 bases remained unmatched. From germline, CDR1 is SGHRS and CDR2 YFSETQ. As DNA, the CDR3 is TGCGCCAGCAGCTTGGTGGGCAGGGGGCCCTACAATGAGCAGTTCTTC. This sequence encodes CASSLVGRGPYNEQFF. Full variable domain (rest looked up from reference TRBV5-1 and TRBJ2-1): KAGVTQTPRYLIKTRGQQVTLSCSPISGHRSVSWYQQTPGQGLQFLFEYFSETQRNKGNFPGRFSGRQFSNSRSEMNVSTLELGDSALYLCASSLVGRGPYNEQFFGPGTRLTVL.

The chain is built from TRBV5-1 and TRBJ2-1, with D tentatively TRBD1 (6 bases). The CDR3 length is 18 residues. Trimming took off 3 bases at V and 14 bases at J, with 33 bases between the two ends. Germline lookup yields CDR1 SGHRS and CDR2 YFSETQ. As DNA, the CDR3 is TGCGCCAGCAGCTCGCTGGGGGCTAGTTCGCGAGATAGTCACCCTAAGTTCTTC. Translation: CASSSLGASSRDSHPKFF.

This chain uses TRBV7-8 with TRBJ2-5; D possibly matches TRBD1 or TRBD2 (5 bases each). V lost 4 bases and J 2 bases, leaving 20 bases between the germline ends. The germline V gene encodes CDR1 SGHVS and CDR2 FQNEAQ. CDR3 length: 17 residues. The CDR3 sequence is CASSSILGRLGQETQYF. The CDR3 DNA reads TGTGCCAGCAGCTCCATATTGGGACGACTTGGGCAAGAGACCCAGTACTTC.

The rearrangement uses TRBV9 and TRBJ2-1; D not resolved. The CDR3 spans 12 residues. CDR1 is SGDLS and CDR2 is YYNGEE in the germline V gene. The V end was cut by 0 bases, the J end by 3 bases, with 1 base between. Written as DNA, the CDR3 is TGTGCCAGCAGCGTAGTCTACAATGAGCAGTTCTTC. The encoded protein is CASSVVYNEQFF.

The chain recombines TRBV7-2 with TRBJ2-7; D perhaps matches TRBD1 (5 bases). V gave up 1 base and J gave up 2 bases, with 12 bases separating them. The germline CDR1 and CDR2 sequences are SGHTA and FQGNSA. The CDR3 totals 15 residues. CDR3 DNA: TGTGCCAGCAGCTTAGAGTGGGGCCGCGCCTACGAGCAGTACTTC. This codes for CASSLEWGRAYEQYF. Based on the CDR3 plus reference TRBV7-2 and TRBJ2-7, the full variable domain is GAGVSQSPSNKVTEKGKDVELRCDPISGHTALYWYRQSLGQGLEFLIYFQGNSAPDKSGLPSDRFSAERTGGSVSTLTIQRTQQEDSAVYLCASSLEWGRAYEQYFGPGTRLTVT.

This clone has only a few counts. The V call is TRBV5-4, the J call TRBJ2-5; 9 bases match TRBD1. Per germline, CDR1 SGHNT and CDR2 YYREEE (reference sequence). Trimming at V came to 4 bases and at J to 6 bases, leaving 10 bases not matched to a gene. CDR3 length: 15 amino acids. The CDR3 protein is CASSGRDRAMQTQYF. DNA of the CDR3: TGTGCCAGCAGCGGCAGGGACAGGGCAATGCAGACCCAGTACTTC.

The chain carries TRBV29-1 and TRBJ2-3; D remains ambiguous. The CDR3 runs to 13 residues. Germline V gene sequence: CDR1 SQVTM, CDR2 ANQGSEA. Trimming took off 4 bases at V and 4 bases at J, with 12 bases between the two ends. The CDR3 bases are TGCAGCGTTGTCGGTAGTAAGTCAGATACGCAGTATTTT. The encoded protein is CSVVGSKSDTQYF.

The chain is built from TRBV7-9 and TRBJ2-7; possibly TRBD2 for D (6 bases). V lost 5 bases to trimming and J lost 6 bases, with 20 bases between them. The CDR3 contains 15 residues. Per the germline V gene, CDR1 is SEHNR and CDR2 is FQNEAQ (reference sequence). The CDR3 DNA reads as TGTGCCAGCAGCCTTCCCCTGGGGGGTGAGGTCGAGCAGTACTTC. This sequence encodes CASSLPLGGEVEQYF.